This T cell receptor beta chain was captured in a study of shared clonotypes between healthy human individuals. Looked up from germline, CDR1 is SEHNR and CDR2 is FQNEAQ (reference sequence). The CDR3 extends over 14 amino acids. Trimming pared 5 bases from V and 5 bases from J, leaving 15 bases between. Assay used: immunoSEQ multiplex PCR; TCRdb lists only in-frame clones, some missing. The data show around 550,000 clones, with 96% seen just once and about 0.054% held by the top ten. This clone was picked up one time. This rearrangement joins TRBV7-9 to TRBJ2-5; D remains ambiguous. The TCR comes from a woman in her twenties or thirties in good health. Sequencing input: naive CD4+ T cells sorted from blood. Sample subset: CD45RA+ positively selected. The CDR3 region has the DNA TGTGCCAGCAGCCTTACCACTGGAGCGGAGACCCAGTACTTC. It is translated as CASSLTTGAETQYF.